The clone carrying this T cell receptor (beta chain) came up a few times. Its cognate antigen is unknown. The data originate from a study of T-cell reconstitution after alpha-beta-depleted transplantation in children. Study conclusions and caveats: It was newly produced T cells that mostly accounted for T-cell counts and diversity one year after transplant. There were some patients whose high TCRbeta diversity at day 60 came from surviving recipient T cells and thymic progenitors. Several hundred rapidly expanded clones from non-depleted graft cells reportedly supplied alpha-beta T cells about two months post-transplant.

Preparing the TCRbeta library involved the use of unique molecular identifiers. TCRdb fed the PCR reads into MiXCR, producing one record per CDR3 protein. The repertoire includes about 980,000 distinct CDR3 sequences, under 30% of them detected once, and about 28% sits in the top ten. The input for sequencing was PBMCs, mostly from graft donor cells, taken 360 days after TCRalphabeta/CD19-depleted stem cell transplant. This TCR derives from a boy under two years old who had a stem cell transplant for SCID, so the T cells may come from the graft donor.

The CDR3 DNA reads TGTGCCAGCAGCCTCGGACAGGGAGAGGGCAATCAGCCCCAGCATTTT. Translating it yields CASSLGQGEGNQPQHF. This chain connects TRBV5-5 to TRBJ1-5; 8 positions match TRBD1. Trimming took 4 bases from V and 2 from J; bases not matched to a gene: 8. The length of the CDR3 is 16 residues. In germline, CDR1 is SGHKS, CDR2 YYEKEE (reference sequence).